This entry features one TCR beta chain sequence. The data belong to a study of PD-L1 blockade in urothelial cancer. Study as a whole: Most of the 29 patients were men who had bladder-origin urothelial cancer. Reported median T cell count for blood samples was around 150,000. Prior exposure to chemotherapy in patients amounted to 0 to 3 regimens received.

After removal of 4 bases from V and 11 bases from J, the junction contained 13 bases not matched to a gene. In germline, CDR1 is SGHRS, CDR2 YFSETQ. The CDR3 consists of 16 residues. Spike-ins of synthetic TCR analog templates went into each PCR. Data came from immunoSEQ multiplex PCR; TCRdb stores just in-frame clones and leaves some out. The repertoire has about 29,000 clones, around nine tenths of them found once; the top ten carry about 1.7%. The TCR comes from a man aged 50 to 60 with urothelial cancer. The gene calls are TRBV5-1 and TRBJ1-6; 9 bases agree with TRBD1. The sequenced sample was PBMCs, obtained around atezolizumab (anti-PD-L1) treatment. Written as DNA, the CDR3 is TGCGCCAGCAGCGCGCCGAGGACAGGGGCCTTAGCACCCCTCCACTTT. Translation: CASSAPRTGALAPLHF.